Following are 25 T cell receptor beta chains from one sample sequenced in a study of T cell clones after liver transplantation. Profiled with immunoSEQ multiplex PCR; TCRdb holds only in-frame clones, not every one. The sample yields around 97,000 clones, 80% to 90% seen once. The sample was CD4+ T cells from blood, taken approximately 50 months after liver transplant. All receptors come from a human patient who received a liver transplant. The graft donor may be the source of some T cells.

J is TRBJ2-7 and V is TRBV5-6; no definite D call. Trimming removed 5 bases at V and 3 bases at J, with 9 bases between. CDR3 size: 12 residues. Looked up from germline, CDR1 is SGHDT and CDR2 is YYEEEE. The DNA for the CDR3 is TGTGCCAGCAGTCGTTCCGACTACGAGCAGTACTTC. Its translation: CASSRSDYEQYF.

The DNA of the CDR3 is TGTGCCAGTAGTAAAGACCCAGCCGGGGGCACTAGGACTGAAGCTTTCTTT. Its protein is CASSKDPAGGTRTEAFF. This chain uses TRBV19 with TRBJ1-1, with a possible D match to TRBD1 (6 bases). The CDR3 covers 17 residues. CDR1 is LNHDA, CDR2 SQIVND, per germline (reference sequence). V lost 4 bases and J 5 bases, leaving 23 bases between the germline ends.

As for this clone: Other DNA sequences in the same sample also yield this CDR3. This rearrangement joins TRBV5-1 to TRBJ2-3, with no clear D. Trimming took off 0 bases at V and 3 bases at J, with 8 bases between the two ends. The CDR3 covers 14 residues. Germline lookup yields CDR1 SGHRS and CDR2 YFSETQ. Written as DNA, the CDR3 is TGCGCCAGCAGCTTGGGCTCTCCTACAGATACGCAGTATTTT. Amino acids: CASSLGSPTDTQYF.

This chain joins TRBV19 and TRBJ2-3; no clear D gene. Trimming stripped 4 bases from V and 0 bases from J, with 5 bases between. Looked up from germline, CDR1 is LNHDA and CDR2 is SQIVND (reference sequence). The CDR3 has 13 residues. The CDR3 DNA reads TGTGCCAGTAGTAGTGGTAGCACAGATACGCAGTATTTT. Translating it yields CASSSGSTDTQYF.

This chain uses TRBV7-8 with TRBJ1-2; D is perhaps TRBD1 (5 bases). The V end lost 0 bases, the J end lost 8 bases, and 16 bases lay between the germline ends. CDR1 and CDR2 from the germline V gene are SGHVS and FQNEAQ. The CDR3 is made up of 15 amino acids. The DNA of the CDR3 is TGTGCCAGCAGCTTAGCAGGGACGTCGGGATGGGGCTACACCTTC. Protein: CASSLAGTSGWGYTF.

This chain links TRBV4-2 with TRBJ1-1, with D hard to call. CDR1 LGHNA and CDR2 YNFKEQ come from the germline V gene. The CDR3 contains 14 residues. V lost 3 bases and J lost 3, with 11 bases in between. The CDR3 DNA reads as TGTGCCAGCAGCCAGGCGGGCCGAGACACTGAAGCTTTCTTT. Translated: CASSQAGRDTEAFF.

This clone was seen once. CDR3 sequence (DNA): TGCGCCAGCAGCCCGGGGACAGGCCCCTATGGCTACACCTTC. It translates to CASSPGTGPYGYTF. The chain links TRBV5-1 to TRBJ1-2; TRBD1 agrees at 8 bases. The ends lost 4 bases at V and 4 bases at J; junction bases unmatched: 6. The length of the CDR3 is 14 residues. Looked up from germline, CDR1 is SGHRS and CDR2 is YFSETQ.

The table lists this clone with a count of one. V gene TRBV5-1 combines with J gene TRBJ1-4, with 7 bases lining up with TRBD1. Germline V lookup: CDR1 SGHRS, CDR2 YFSETQ. This CDR3 is built from 14 residues. V trimming: 4 bases; J trimming: 7 bases; junction bases outside the gene matches: 7. CDR3 coding DNA: TGCGCCAGCAGCGCTGGGACAGTTCCTGAAAAACTGTTTTTT. Translated, it gives CASSAGTVPEKLFF.

The chain links TRBV19 to TRBJ2-2, with D unclear. CDR3 length: 15 amino acids. V lost 1 base, J lost 0 bases, and 6 bases lay in between. Germline CDR1 and CDR2: LNHDA and SQIVND (reference sequence). In DNA, the CDR3 is TGTGCCAGTAGTATAGGACTGACGAACACCGGGGAGCTGTTTTTT. It translates to CASSIGLTNTGELFF.

This clone has a handful of counts. The rearrangement joins TRBV10-1 to TRBJ2-7, with D tentatively TRBD2 (6 bases). The CDR3 runs to 14 residues. V dropped 3 bases and J dropped 0 bases, with 9 bases sitting between them. The germline V gene has CDR1 WNHNN and CDR2 SYGVQD (reference sequence). The CDR3 DNA is TGCGCCAGCAGTGACGGAGGGAGCTCCTACGAGCAGTACTTC. It is translated as CASSDGGSSYEQYF.

The chain links TRBV5-1 to TRBJ1-1, with TRBD1 as a possible D gene (5 bases). Trimming removed 0 bases from V and 7 bases from J, with 13 bases in between. This CDR3 contains 14 residues. In germline, CDR1 is SGHRS, CDR2 YFSETQ. CDR3 protein: CASSLGQRGGEAFF. CDR3 coding DNA: TGCGCCAGCAGCTTGGGACAGCGCGGAGGTGAAGCTTTCTTT.

The chain has TRBV7-2 and TRBJ2-7; 10 bases fit TRBD2. The CDR3 totals 16 residues. In germline, CDR1 is SGHTA, CDR2 FQGNSA. V lost 2 bases, J lost 3 bases, and 7 bases stayed unmatched. CDR3 loop: CASSLFGSGGLYEQYF. DNA of the CDR3: TGTGCCAGCAGCTTATTTGGTAGCGGGGGGCTCTACGAGCAGTACTTC.

Turning to this clone: Other DNA sequences in the same sample also yield this CDR3. This chain connects TRBV6-5 to TRBJ1-6; weak D call: TRBD1 (5 bases). CDR3 size: 15 residues. V dropped 0 bases and J dropped 7 bases, with 10 bases sitting between them. CDR1 is MNHEY, CDR2 SVGAGI, per germline. The CDR3 is CASSYSGEGNSPLHF. Here the CDR3 DNA reads TGTGCCAGCAGTTACTCAGGTGAGGGGAATTCACCCCTCCACTTT.

V gene TRBV28 combines with J gene TRBJ1-5, with a possible D match to TRBD1 (6 bases). The V end was cut by 3 bases, the J end by 1 base, with 16 bases between. The germline V gene encodes CDR1 MDHEN and CDR2 SYDVKM. The CDR3 totals 17 residues. The CDR3 region has the DNA TGTGCCAGCAGTTTGGGGGGGCGCAGAAGGAGCAATCAGCCCCAGCATTTT. Amino acids: CASSLGGRRRSNQPQHF.

By frequency in the sample, this clone is medium-sized. The gene calls are TRBV5-1 and TRBJ2-7; D is undetermined. This CDR3 has 14 residues. V was trimmed by 4 bases and J by 9 bases, leaving 20 bases between them. Germline-derived CDR1 and CDR2 are SGHRS and YFSETQ. The DNA for the CDR3 is TGCGCCAGCAGCCCGGAACCGGGCCTTCACGGGCAGTACTTC. Its protein is CASSPEPGLHGQYF.

This chain links TRBV7-8 with TRBJ1-4; D might be TRBD1 (5 bases). Deletions cut 6 bases from V and 8 bases from J, with 16 bases between. The CDR3 runs to 14 residues. The germline CDR1 and CDR2 sequences are SGHVS and FQNEAQ. In DNA, the CDR3 is TGTGCCAGCAGTGTACCGGCCAGGGACGAAAAACTGTTTTTT. This gives the protein CASSVPARDEKLFF.

This sequence joins TRBV4-1 and TRBJ1-2; a possible D gene is TRBD1 (5 bases). V was shortened by 0 bases and J by 7 bases, with 15 bases between the two germline ends. Germline V gene sequence: CDR1 MGHRA, CDR2 YSYEKL. The CDR3 extends over 15 amino acids. CDR3 nucleotide sequence: TGCGCCAGCAGCCAAGATCGGGGGAGGGTTAGTGGCTACACCTTC. As protein: CASSQDRGRVSGYTF.

J is TRBJ1-2 and V is TRBV28, with 8 bases matching TRBD1. V lost 7 bases, J lost 1 base, and 8 bases stayed unmatched. Germline V gene data show CDR1 as MDHEN and CDR2 as SYDVKM. The CDR3 covers 15 residues. As DNA, the CDR3 is TGTGCCAGCACCCCCGGGACAGGACTTAACTATGGCTACACCTTC. Its translation is CASTPGTGLNYGYTF.

The chain recombines TRBV19 with TRBJ1-2, with D perhaps matching TRBD1 (6 bases). CDR3 length: 15 amino acids. Germline V gene data show CDR1 as LNHDA and CDR2 as SQIVND (reference sequence). V was pared by 7 bases and J by 6 bases, with 21 bases between. In DNA, the CDR3 is TGTGCCAGTACAAAAGGTTGGGAGGGGGTCCATGGCTACACCTTC. This encodes CASTKGWEGVHGYTF.

This sequence joins TRBV2 and TRBJ2-5; tentatively, D is TRBD1 (5 bases). The DNA matches TRBJ2-7 better at its end, which makes the J call doubtful. CDR1 is SNHLY and CDR2 is FYNNEI in the germline V gene. The CDR3 spans 14 residues. CDR3 DNA: TGTGCCAGCAACCCGGCAGGGCCCTTGGCCGAGCAGTACTTC. Translated, it gives CASNPAGPLAEQYF.

The chain has TRBV30 and TRBJ2-1; weak D call: TRBD2 (6 bases). Germline CDR1 and CDR2: GTSNPN and SVGIG (reference sequence). V gave up 6 bases and J gave up 0 bases, with 18 bases separating them. The CDR3 spans 16 residues. The chain's CDR3 is CACQGTRGSSYNEQFF. The CDR3, as DNA: TGTGCCTGTCAAGGTACTCGGGGGAGCTCCTACAATGAGCAGTTCTTC.

The gene calls are TRBV27 and TRBJ2-6; TRBD1 aligns across 8 bases. CDR1 is MNHEY, CDR2 SMNVEV, per germline (reference sequence). This CDR3 comprises 18 residues. The trim removed 2 bases at V and 1 base at J, leaving 7 bases unmatched. The CDR3 sequence: CASSLGQGHASGANVLTF. The CDR3 DNA follows: TGTGCCAGCAGTTTAGGACAGGGTCACGCGTCTGGGGCCAACGTCCTGACTTTC.

The chain couples TRBV5-1 to TRBJ2-2, with TRBD1 as a possible D gene (6 bases). This CDR3 is built from 15 residues. V was clipped by 0 bases and J by 4 bases, with 10 bases between them. Germline V gene data show CDR1 as SGHRS and CDR2 as YFSETQ. CDR3 DNA: TGCGCCAGCAGCTTGGACGACAGGCGCACCGGGGAGCTGTTTTTT. It encodes CASSLDDRRTGELFF.

This clone was recorded many times. The sample carries other DNA sequences with the same CDR3. J is TRBJ2-2 and V is TRBV4-2; the D gene is possibly TRBD1 (6 bases). CDR3 size: 14 residues. Germline CDR1 and CDR2: LGHNA and YNFKEQ. Trimming stripped 1 base from V and 4 bases from J, with 7 bases between. CDR3 in amino acids: CASSQARGTGELFF. The CDR3 DNA follows: TGTGCCAGCAGCCAAGCCAGGGGCACCGGGGAGCTGTTTTTT.

The V gene is TRBV7-8, the J gene TRBJ1-2; D gene ambiguous. This CDR3 spans 14 amino acids. Trimming took 3 bases from V and 5 from J, leaving 13 bases between them. Germline V gene lookup returns CDR1 SGHVS and CDR2 FQNEAQ. The CDR3 loop reads CASSLRAGSYGYTF. The CDR3 coding sequence is TGTGCCAGCAGCTTGAGGGCGGGCAGTTATGGCTACACCTTC.